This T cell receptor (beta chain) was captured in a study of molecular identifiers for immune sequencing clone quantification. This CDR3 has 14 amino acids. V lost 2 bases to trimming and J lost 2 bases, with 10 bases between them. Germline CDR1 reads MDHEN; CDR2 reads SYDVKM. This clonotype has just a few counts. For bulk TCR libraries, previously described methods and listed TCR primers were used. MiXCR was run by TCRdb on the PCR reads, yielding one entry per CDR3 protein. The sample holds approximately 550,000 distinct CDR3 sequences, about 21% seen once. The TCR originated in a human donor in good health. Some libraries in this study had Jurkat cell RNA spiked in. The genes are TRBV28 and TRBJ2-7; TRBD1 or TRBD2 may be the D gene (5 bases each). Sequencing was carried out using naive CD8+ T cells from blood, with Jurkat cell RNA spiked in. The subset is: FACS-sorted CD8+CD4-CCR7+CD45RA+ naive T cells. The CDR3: CASSLIGTAYEQYF. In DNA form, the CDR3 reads TGTGCCAGCAGTTTAATCGGGACCGCCTACGAGCAGTACTTC.